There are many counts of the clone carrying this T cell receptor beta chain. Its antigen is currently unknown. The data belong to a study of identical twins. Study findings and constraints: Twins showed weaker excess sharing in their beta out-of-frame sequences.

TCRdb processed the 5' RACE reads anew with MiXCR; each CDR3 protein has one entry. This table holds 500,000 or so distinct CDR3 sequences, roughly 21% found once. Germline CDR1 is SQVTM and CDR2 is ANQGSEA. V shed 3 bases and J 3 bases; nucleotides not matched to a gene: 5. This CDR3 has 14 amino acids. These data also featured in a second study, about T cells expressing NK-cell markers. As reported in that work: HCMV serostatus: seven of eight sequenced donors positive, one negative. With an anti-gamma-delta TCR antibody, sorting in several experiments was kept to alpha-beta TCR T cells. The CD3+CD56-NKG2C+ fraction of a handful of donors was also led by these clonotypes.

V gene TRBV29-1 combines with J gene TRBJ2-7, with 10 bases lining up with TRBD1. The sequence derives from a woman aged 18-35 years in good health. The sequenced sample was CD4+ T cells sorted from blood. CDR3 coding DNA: TGCAGCGTTGACATGGGACAGGGGTTCTACGAGCAGTACTTC. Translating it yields CSVDMGQGFYEQYF.